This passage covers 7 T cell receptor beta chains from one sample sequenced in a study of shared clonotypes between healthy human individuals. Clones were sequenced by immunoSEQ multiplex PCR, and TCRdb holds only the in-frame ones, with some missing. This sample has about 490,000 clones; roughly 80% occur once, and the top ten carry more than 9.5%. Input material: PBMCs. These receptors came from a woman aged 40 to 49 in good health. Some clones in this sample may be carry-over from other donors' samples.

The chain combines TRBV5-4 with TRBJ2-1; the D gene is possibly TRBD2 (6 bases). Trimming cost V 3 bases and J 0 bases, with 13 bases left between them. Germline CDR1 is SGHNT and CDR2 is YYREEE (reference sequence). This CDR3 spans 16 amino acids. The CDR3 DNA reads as TGTGCCAGCAGCTCCCCCGTAGCGGTCTCCTACAATGAGCAGTTCTTC. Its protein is CASSSPVAVSYNEQFF.

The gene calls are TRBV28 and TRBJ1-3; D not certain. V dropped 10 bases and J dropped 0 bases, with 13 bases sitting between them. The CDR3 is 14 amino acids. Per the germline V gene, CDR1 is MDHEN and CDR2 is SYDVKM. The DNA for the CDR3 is TGTGCCATCACCGGCAGGAGCTCTGGAAACACCATATATTTT. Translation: CAITGRSSGNTIYF.

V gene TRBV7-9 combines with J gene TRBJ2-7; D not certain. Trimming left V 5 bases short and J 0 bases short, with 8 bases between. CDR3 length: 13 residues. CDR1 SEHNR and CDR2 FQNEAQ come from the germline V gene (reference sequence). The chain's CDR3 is CASSKDASYEQYF. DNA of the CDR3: TGTGCCAGCAGCAAGGACGCCTCCTACGAGCAGTACTTC.

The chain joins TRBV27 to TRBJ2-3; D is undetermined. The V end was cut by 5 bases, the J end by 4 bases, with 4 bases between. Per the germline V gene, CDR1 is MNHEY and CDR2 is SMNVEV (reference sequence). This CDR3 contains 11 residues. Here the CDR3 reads CASSVADTQYF. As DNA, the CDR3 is TGTGCCAGCAGTGTAGCAGATACGCAGTATTTT.

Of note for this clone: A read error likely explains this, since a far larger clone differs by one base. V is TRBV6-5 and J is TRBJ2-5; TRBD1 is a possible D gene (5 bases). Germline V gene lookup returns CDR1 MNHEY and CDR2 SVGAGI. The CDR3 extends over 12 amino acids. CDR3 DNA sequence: TGTGCCAGCAGTCCAGGGCAAGATACCCAGTACTTC. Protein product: CASSPGQDTQYF.

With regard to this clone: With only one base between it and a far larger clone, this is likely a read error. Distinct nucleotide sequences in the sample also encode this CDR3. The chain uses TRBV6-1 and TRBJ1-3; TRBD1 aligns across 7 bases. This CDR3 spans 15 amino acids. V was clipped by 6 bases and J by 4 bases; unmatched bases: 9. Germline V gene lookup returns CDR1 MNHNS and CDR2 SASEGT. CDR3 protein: CASREAGGDGNTIYF. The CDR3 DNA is TGTGCCAGCAGAGAGGCAGGGGGTGACGGAAACACCATATATTTT.

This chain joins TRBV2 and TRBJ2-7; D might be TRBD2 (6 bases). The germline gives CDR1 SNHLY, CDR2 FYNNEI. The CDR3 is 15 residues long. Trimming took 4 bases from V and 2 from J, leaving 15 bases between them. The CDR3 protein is CASSAFWDSPYEQYF. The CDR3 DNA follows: TGTGCCAGCAGTGCGTTTTGGGACTCACCCTACGAGCAGTACTTC.